The present entry profiles one TCR beta chain with its context. The antigen is unknown. 60 Vbeta and 13 Jbeta primers were used in PCR. Generated by immunoSEQ multiplex PCR, the TCRdb table keeps only in-frame clones and is missing some. This sample carries fewer than 250,000 clones, roughly 80% of them seen once, and the ten largest clones take about 1.6%. CDR1 and CDR2 (germline): SGHDT, YYEEEE. V was pared by 0 bases and J by 6 bases, with 3 bases of the junction left unmatched. The CDR3 runs 13 residues. The donors were healthy bone marrow donors. The record originates from a study of cytomegalovirus exposure and HLA in healthy donors. Findings of the study overall: Near-uniform donor sequencing depth was presumed by presence/absence analyses. Differences between HLA loci emerged in a later analysis of TCR association rates, with DRB1 most and HLA-C fewest. Reported performance of the classifier showed diagnosis of cytomegalovirus status with high specificity and sensitivity.

The sequenced sample consisted of PBMCs. The source of this sequence is a woman between 18 and 30 years old in good health and CMV-seronegative. The chain has TRBV5-6 and TRBJ2-7; 7 nucleotides line up with TRBD2. CDR3 sequence (DNA): TGTGCCAGCAGCTTGGCCCCGGGAGGCGAGCAGTACTTC. This codes for CASSLAPGGEQYF.